This TCR beta chain was obtained from a study of glioma-infiltrating T cells. V lost 10 bases and J 0 bases, leaving 13 bases between the germline ends. The CDR3 sequence is 13 residues long. Germline V CDR1 and CDR2: LNHDA, SQIVND (reference sequence). This clonotype is a singleton in its sample. Its antigen is as yet unknown. Study conclusions and caveats: Tissue and blood shared very few CDR3 sequences. Non-neoplastic patients had below-expected tissue-blood divergence, while all gliomas exceeded expectation.

Using RNA template, CDR3s of TCR alpha and beta were amplified with iRepertoire arm-PCR. Tissue mRNA or PBMC total RNA, about 90-450 ng, went into one-step reverse transcription and amplification. Via MiXCR, TCRdb re-called the multiplex PCR reads, giving one row per CDR3 protein. The sample consists of approximately 12,000 distinct CDR3 sequences, 26% of them appearing once. The rearrangement uses TRBV19 and TRBJ2-7; a weak D match, TRBD1 (6 bases). This sequence was found in a human donor with low-grade glioma or glioblastoma, undergoing nonglioma brain surgery, or in good health (not recorded which). Material for sequencing was glioma tissue, nonneoplastic brain tissue, or PBMCs (not recorded which). CDR3 sequence (DNA): TGTGCCACCGGGGACACCGACTCCTACGAGCAGTACTTC. Its translation: CATGDTDSYEQYF. Filled out from reference TRBV19 and TRBJ2-7, the complete variable domain reads DGGITQSPKYLFRKEGQNVTLSCEQNLNHDAMYWYRQDPGQGLRLIYYSQIVNDFQKGDIAEGYSVSREKKESFPLTVTSAQKNPTAFYLCATGDTDSYEQYFGPGTRLTVT.